This entry features one T cell receptor (beta chain) sequence. Its antigen is unidentified. This sample is drawn from a study of identical twins. CDR1 is LGHNA, CDR2 YNFKEQ, per germline. CDR3 size: 16 residues. The J segment lost 10 bases and the V segment lost 0 bases, leaving 13 bases of the junction unmatched. Study findings and constraints: Zero-insertion analyses were open to partial confounding by invariant MAIT and iNKT cells. Models predicted too little out-of-frame TCR alpha sharing in monozygotic twins. Low generation-probability sequences were in excess among twin-shared out-of-frame alpha sequences.

One entry per CDR3 protein results from TCRdb running MiXCR on the 5' RACE reads. The profile covers about 570,000 distinct CDR3 sequences, with roughly 9.5% appearing a single time and more than 2.5% taken by the ten largest. These data also featured in a second study, about yellow fever vaccine responses in identical twins. That report adds: A vaccine T cell response that seemed partly convergent and partly personalized was reported in twins.

The chain carries TRBV4-2 and TRBJ1-1; 8 bases are a match to TRBD1. The origin of this receptor is a woman aged 18-35 years in good health. Sequencing was carried out using PBMCs. The CDR3 protein is CASSQELMDRARGAFF. The CDR3, as DNA: TGTGCCAGCAGCCAAGAGCTTATGGACAGGGCGAGAGGAGCTTTCTTT.